This T cell receptor (beta chain) originates from a study of T cells in narcolepsy. Overall study findings and caveats: Reportedly, autoreactive clonotypes were serially detected in patients' blood but not controls'.

Method: immunoSEQ multiplex PCR; TCRdb's copy keeps in-frame clones and lacks some. The repertoire has fewer than 35,000 clones, under 85% of them found once; the top ten carry 1.3%. CDR1 SQVTM and CDR2 ANQGSEA come from the germline V gene. With 1 base removed from V and 1 base from J, the gap between germline ends came to 8 bases. The CDR3 runs 13 residues. As concerns this clone: What it recognizes is unknown. Other DNA variants within this sample encode the same CDR3.

The chain carries TRBV29-1 and TRBJ2-7; the D gene is possibly TRBD2 (5 bases). The receptor was isolated from a human donor with narcolepsy. Sequencing input: CD45RA- memory CD4+ T cells from PBMCs. In DNA form, the CDR3 reads TGCAGCGTTGAAGGCGGGCCGTCCTACGAGCAGTACTTC. Translated: CSVEGGPSYEQYF.